What follows is one T cell receptor (beta chain) and its context. Its antigen is still unknown. This record belongs to a study of radiotherapy plus CTLA-4 blockade in lung cancer. Study conclusions and caveats: Subsequent to radiotherapy plus ipilimumab, tumor-derived TCR clones underwent expansion in blood.

Using immunoSEQ multiplex PCR, the repertoire was profiled, and TCRdb retains in-frame clones only, with some absent. Among tens of thousands of clones, approximately 79% were seen once, and the ten largest hold 3.2%. The germline V gene has CDR1 SGHAT and CDR2 FQDESV (reference sequence). The CDR3 is made up of 15 amino acids. V lost 3 bases and J lost 5; bases outside the gene matches: 1. Sequences were derived from peripheral blood, sampled from a patient treated with radiotherapy plus ipilimumab. This receptor was obtained from a human donor with non-small cell lung cancer who had a partial response to radiotherapy plus ipilimumab. The rearrangement links TRBV11-1 to TRBJ2-1, with TRBD2 matching over 13 bases. CDR3 in DNA: TGTGCCAGCAGCTTTGGGACTAGCGGGGACAATGAGCAGTTCTTC. Protein: CASSFGTSGDNEQFF.